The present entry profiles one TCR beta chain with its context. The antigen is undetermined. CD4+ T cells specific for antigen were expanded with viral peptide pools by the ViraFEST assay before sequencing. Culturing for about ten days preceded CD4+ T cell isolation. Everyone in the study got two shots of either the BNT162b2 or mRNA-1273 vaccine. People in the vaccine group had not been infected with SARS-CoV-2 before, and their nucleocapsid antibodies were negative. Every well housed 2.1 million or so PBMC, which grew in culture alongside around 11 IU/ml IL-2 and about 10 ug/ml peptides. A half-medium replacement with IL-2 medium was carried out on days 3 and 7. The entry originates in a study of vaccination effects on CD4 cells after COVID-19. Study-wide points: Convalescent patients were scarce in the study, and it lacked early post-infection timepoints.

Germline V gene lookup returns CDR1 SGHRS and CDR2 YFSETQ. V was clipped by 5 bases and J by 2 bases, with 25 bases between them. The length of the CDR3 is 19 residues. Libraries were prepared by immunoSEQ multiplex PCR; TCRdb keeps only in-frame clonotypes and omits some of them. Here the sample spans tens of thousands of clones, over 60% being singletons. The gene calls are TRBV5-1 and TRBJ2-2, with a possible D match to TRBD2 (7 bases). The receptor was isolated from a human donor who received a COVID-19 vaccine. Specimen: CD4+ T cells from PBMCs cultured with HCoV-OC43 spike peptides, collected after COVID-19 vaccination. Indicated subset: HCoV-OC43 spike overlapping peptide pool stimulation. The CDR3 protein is CASRPRASGQWINTGELFF. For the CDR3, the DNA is TGCGCCAGCAGACCACGGGCTAGCGGACAGTGGATTAACACCGGGGAGCTGTTTTTT.